This T cell receptor beta chain was sequenced for a study of OX40 agonist ivuxolimab in advanced cancers. At the level of the study: Prior therapy, whether anti-PD-1, anti-PD-L1 or anti-CTLA-4, was allowed, and roughly 41% had some.

On this clone: Antigen unknown.

Profiling relied on immunoSEQ multiplex PCR, and the TCRdb table lists in-frame clones only, not all of them. The sample holds about 41,000 clones, about 86% seen once. Regarding the study as a whole: Expanded clones belonging to CD8+ T cells outnumbered, on average, those of CD4+.

The receptor was isolated from an adult with an advanced solid tumor such as melanoma, head and neck, liver or kidney cancer. Here the sequenced sample was CD4+ or CD8+ T cells sorted from blood, taken in a trial of the OX40 agonist ivuxolimab.

The CDR3 loop is CASSQLLLSEQFF. The CDR3 nucleotides read TGCGCCAGCAGCCAGTTACTTTTGTCTGAGCAGTTCTTC. This chain connects TRBV4-1 to TRBJ2-1; no definite D call. Germline V gene sequence: CDR1 MGHRA, CDR2 YSYEKL. V dropped 3 bases and J dropped 9 bases, with 12 bases sitting between them. CDR3 length: 13 residues.